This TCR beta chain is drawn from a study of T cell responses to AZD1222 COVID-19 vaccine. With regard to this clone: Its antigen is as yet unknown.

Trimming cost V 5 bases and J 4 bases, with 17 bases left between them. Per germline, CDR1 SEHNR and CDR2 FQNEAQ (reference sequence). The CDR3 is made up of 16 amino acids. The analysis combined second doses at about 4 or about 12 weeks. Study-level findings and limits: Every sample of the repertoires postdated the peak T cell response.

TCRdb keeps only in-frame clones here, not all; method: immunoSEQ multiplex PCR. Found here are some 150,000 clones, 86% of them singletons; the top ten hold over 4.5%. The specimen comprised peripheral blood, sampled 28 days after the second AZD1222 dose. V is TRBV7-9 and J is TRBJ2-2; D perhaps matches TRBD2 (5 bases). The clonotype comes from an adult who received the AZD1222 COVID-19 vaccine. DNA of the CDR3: TGTGCCAGCAGCGCTCTGTGGCTGGGGAGCACCGGGGAGCTGTTTTTT. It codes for CASSALWLGSTGELFF. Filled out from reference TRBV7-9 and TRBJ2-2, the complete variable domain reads DTGVSQNPRHKITKRGQNVTFRCDPISEHNRLYWYRQTLGQGPEFLTYFQNEAQLEKSRLLSDRFSAERPKGSFSTLEIQRTEQGDSAMYLCASSALWLGSTGELFFGEGSRLTVL.